What follows are 32 T cell receptor beta chains derived from one specimen sequenced in a study of blood T cell repertoires in COVID-19. Clones were sequenced by immunoSEQ multiplex PCR, and TCRdb holds only the in-frame ones, with some missing. This sample has over 400,000 clones; about nine tenths occur once, and the top ten carry around 1.4%. Sequenced input: peripheral blood. All receptors derive from a woman aged 30 to 39 with active or convalescent COVID-19.

In DNA form, the CDR3 reads TGCGCCAGCAGCTTGGTGGGGGGATCCTACAATGAGCAGTTCTTC. It codes for CASSLVGGSYNEQFF. This chain links TRBV5-1 with TRBJ2-1; TRBD2 is a possible D gene (6 bases). CDR1 and CDR2 from the germline V gene are SGHRS and YFSETQ. Trimming pared 0 bases from V and 1 base from J, leaving 8 bases between. The CDR3 runs 15 residues. Looking up the rest from reference TRBV5-1 and TRBJ2-1 gives the full variable domain: KAGVTQTPRYLIKTRGQQVTLSCSPISGHRSVSWYQQTPGQGLQFLFEYFSETQRNKGNFPGRFSGRQFSNSRSEMNVSTLELGDSALYLCASSLVGGSYNEQFFGPGTRLTVL.

This clone was detected a few times. The chain employs TRBV18 and TRBJ1-1; unclear D gene. Germline V gene lookup returns CDR1 KGHSH and CDR2 LQKENI. This CDR3 comprises 14 residues. With 2 bases removed from V and 1 base from J, the gap between germline ends came to 8 bases. The CDR3 reads CASSPTQPNTEAFF. The CDR3 region has the DNA TGTGCCAGCTCACCAACACAGCCGAACACTGAAGCTTTCTTT.

The chain has TRBV11-1 and TRBJ1-4, with D perhaps TRBD1 (5 bases). With 4 bases removed from V and 4 bases from J, the gap between germline ends came to 10 bases. The germline CDR1 and CDR2 sequences are SGHAT and FQDESV (reference sequence). The CDR3 totals 14 residues. The chain's CDR3 is CASSSQGGNEKLFF. Here the CDR3 DNA reads TGTGCCAGCAGCTCCCAGGGAGGTAATGAAAAACTGTTTTTT. The whole variable domain, remainder taken from reference TRBV11-1 and TRBJ1-4, is EAEVAQSPRYKITEKSQAVAFWCDPISGHATLYWYRQILGQGPELLVQFQDESVVDDSQLPKDRFSAERLKGVDSTLKIQPAELGDSAMYLCASSSQGGNEKLFFGSGTQLSVL.

This chain links TRBV19 with TRBJ2-6; weak D call: TRBD1 (5 bases). The germline V gene has CDR1 LNHDA and CDR2 SQIVND (reference sequence). The CDR3 loop spans 17 amino acids. V gave up 5 bases and J gave up 4 bases, with 18 bases separating them. The CDR3 sequence: CASSFTTETRGANVLTF. The CDR3 coding sequence is TGTGCCAGTAGTTTCACGACAGAGACAAGGGGGGCCAACGTCCTGACTTTC.

As to this clone: This same CDR3 is encoded by further DNA sequences in the sample. V gene TRBV19 combines with J gene TRBJ1-1; D not certain. This CDR3 contains 13 residues. Germline values: CDR1 LNHDA, CDR2 SQIVND (reference sequence). Trimming cost V 1 base and J 1 base, with 4 bases left between them. The CDR3 nucleotides are TGTGCCAGTAGTATAGGACAGAACACTGAAGCTTTCTTT. Protein product: CASSIGQNTEAFF.

The chain carries TRBV4-1 and TRBJ2-7, with 9 bases that match TRBD1. The germline gives CDR1 MGHRA, CDR2 YSYEKL. The CDR3 has 16 amino acids. Trimming cost V 1 base and J 9 bases; bases outside gene matches: 13. The CDR3 spells CASSQVLRDRVSGQYF. The DNA for the CDR3 is TGCGCCAGCAGCCAAGTGCTTCGGGACAGGGTGTCGGGGCAGTACTTC.

This chain joins TRBV30 and TRBJ1-5; the D gene is possibly TRBD1 (6 bases). Germline assignment: CDR1 GTSNPN and CDR2 SVGIG (reference sequence). The ends were cut back, 1 base at V and 2 bases at J, with 12 bases in the middle. The CDR3 runs 15 residues. The CDR3, as DNA: TGTGCCTGGAGTGGGAGACAGGCGGGCAATCAGCCCCAGCATTTT. Translating gives CAWSGRQAGNQPQHF.

The J gene is TRBJ2-7, the V gene TRBV19; possibly TRBD1 for D (6 bases). The germline V gene encodes CDR1 LNHDA and CDR2 SQIVND (reference sequence). The CDR3 length is 16 residues. The ends were cut back, 5 bases at V and 1 base at J, with 18 bases in the middle. CDR3 protein: CASSEDSHSVSYEQYF. CDR3 coding DNA: TGTGCCAGTAGTGAGGACAGCCACTCCGTTTCCTACGAGCAGTACTTC.

This chain links TRBV24-1 with TRBJ2-2; possibly TRBD2 for D (5 bases). V lost 9 bases to trimming and J lost 5 bases, with 9 bases between them. Germline V gives CDR1 KGHDR, CDR2 SFDVKD. The CDR3 spans 12 residues. CDR3 in DNA: TGTGCCACCGGCCGGGGTACCGGGGAGCTGTTTTTT. This gives the protein CATGRGTGELFF.

This clone was picked up one time. The V and J genes are TRBV7-8 and TRBJ2-1, with a tentative D call TRBD2 (6 bases). Germline V lookup: CDR1 SGHVS, CDR2 FQNEAQ. The CDR3 loop spans 17 amino acids. Trimming took off 3 bases at V and 3 bases at J, with 18 bases between the two ends. The CDR3 region has the DNA TGTGCCAGCAGCTTGATGTATAGCGGAGGAAGCTACAATGAGCAGTTCTTC. It codes for CASSLMYSGGSYNEQFF.

The chain uses TRBV4-1 and TRBJ1-5, with TRBD1 as a possible D gene (5 bases). There are 16 residues in the CDR3. Deletions cut 0 bases from V and 0 bases from J, with 9 bases between. From germline, CDR1 is MGHRA and CDR2 YSYEKL. CDR3 nucleotide sequence: TGCGCCAGCAGCCAAGATTCAGGGAATAGCAATCAGCCCCAGCATTTT. Translation gives CASSQDSGNSNQPQHF.

This rearrangement joins TRBV18 to TRBJ1-4; TRBD1 is a possible D gene (6 bases). CDR1 is KGHSH, CDR2 LQKENI, per germline. CDR3 size: 14 residues. V was cut by 5 bases and J by 0 bases, with 7 bases left in between. This CDR3 is CASSRDTTNEKLFF. The CDR3 region has the DNA TGTGCCAGCTCAAGGGACACAACTAATGAAAAACTGTTTTTT. The complete variable domain, with remaining parts taken from reference TRBV18 and TRBJ1-4, reads NAGVMQNPRHLVRRRGQEARLRCSPMKGHSHVYWYRQLPEEGLKFMVYLQKENIIDESGMPKERFSAEFPKEGPSILRIQQVVRGDSAAYFCASSRDTTNEKLFFGSGTQLSVL.

The chain joins TRBV5-4 to TRBJ2-7; 8 bases map to TRBD2. Germline CDR1 and CDR2: SGHNT and YYREEE (reference sequence). The CDR3 extends over 15 amino acids. V was clipped by 0 bases and J by 2 bases; unmatched bases: 4. The CDR3 loop reads CASSLGTGGPYEQYF. The CDR3 coding sequence is TGTGCCAGCAGCTTGGGGACGGGGGGGCCCTACGAGCAGTACTTC.

This sequence joins TRBV9 and TRBJ2-5; no clear D gene. V lost 4 bases to trimming and J lost 2 bases, with 9 bases between them. Germline V lookup: CDR1 SGDLS, CDR2 YYNGEE. The CDR3 has 13 amino acids. CDR3 amino acids: CASSPTVQETQYF. CDR3 nucleotide sequence: TGTGCCAGCAGCCCGACTGTACAAGAGACCCAGTACTTC.

This chain links TRBV5-4 with TRBJ2-1, with 9 positions matching TRBD2. The V and J ends lost 4 bases and 1 base, in that order; junction bases with no gene match: 3. This CDR3 has 15 residues. CDR1 is SGHNT, CDR2 YYREEE, per germline (reference sequence). The CDR3 region is CASSLSGSSYNEQFF. The CDR3 bases are TGTGCCAGCAGCCTTAGCGGGAGTTCCTACAATGAGCAGTTCTTC.

V is TRBV5-4 and J is TRBJ1-3; 7 nucleotides line up with TRBD1. The CDR3 is 16 amino acids. Trimming removed 4 bases from V and 3 bases from J; junction bases left unmatched: 10. Per germline, CDR1 SGHNT and CDR2 YYREEE (reference sequence). The CDR3 spells CASSPETGLSGNTIYF. The CDR3 region has the DNA TGTGCCAGCAGCCCCGAGACAGGGTTGAGTGGAAACACCATATATTTT.

The gene calls are TRBV11-2 and TRBJ2-1; a possible D gene is TRBD2 (5 bases). This CDR3 has 16 amino acids. Germline loops: CDR1 SGHAT, CDR2 FQNNGV. Trimming pared 1 base from V and 0 bases from J, leaving 10 bases between. CDR3 amino acids: CASSLVASTSYNEQFF. In nucleotides, the CDR3 is TGTGCCAGCAGCTTAGTGGCTAGCACCTCCTACAATGAGCAGTTCTTC.

This clone was found a few times. The chain couples TRBV4-1 to TRBJ2-3, with 7 bases fitting TRBD1. The CDR3 consists of 15 residues. V was pared by 1 base and J by 2 bases, with 3 bases of the junction left unmatched. The germline V gene has CDR1 MGHRA and CDR2 YSYEKL. CDR3 sequence (DNA): TGCGCCAGCAGCCAAGTGGGACAGAACACAGATACGCAGTATTTT. It codes for CASSQVGQNTDTQYF.

V gene TRBV5-4 combines with J gene TRBJ2-1; TRBD2 aligns across 7 bases. The CDR3 consists of 16 residues. The V gene end was trimmed by 4 bases and the J gene end by 8 bases; junction bases not matched to a gene: 15. CDR1 and CDR2 (germline): SGHNT, YYREEE (reference sequence). CDR3 amino acids: CASSPLVSGSSYEQFF. The CDR3 bases are TGTGCCAGCAGCCCGCTGGTTAGCGGGTCTTCCTATGAGCAGTTCTTC.

The chain has TRBV19 and TRBJ2-7; TRBD1 agrees at 11 bases. This CDR3 has 13 amino acids. The germline V gene encodes CDR1 LNHDA and CDR2 SQIVND (reference sequence). V trimming: 9 bases; J trimming: 3 bases; junction bases outside the gene matches: 4. CDR3 in DNA: TGTGCCAGCAGGGACAGGGGGGGCTACGAGCAGTACTTC. Translating gives CASRDRGGYEQYF.

The chain is built from TRBV5-1 and TRBJ2-1; TRBD2 matches 11 bases. Germline V CDR1 and CDR2: SGHRS, YFSETQ. The ends lost 4 bases at V and 6 bases at J; junction bases unmatched: 6. This CDR3 contains 15 residues. The CDR3 nucleotides are TGCGCCAGCAGCCATAGCGGGGGGGCCTCCAATGAGCAGTTCTTC. Protein: CASSHSGGASNEQFF. Supplemented by reference TRBV5-1 and TRBJ2-1, the full variable domain reads KAGVTQTPRYLIKTRGQQVTLSCSPISGHRSVSWYQQTPGQGLQFLFEYFSETQRNKGNFPGRFSGRQFSNSRSEMNVSTLELGDSALYLCASSHSGGASNEQFFGPGTRLTVL.

The genes are TRBV4-1 and TRBJ1-2, with 8 positions matching TRBD1. The CDR3 extends over 16 amino acids. V shed 4 bases and J 2 bases; nucleotides not matched to a gene: 9. Germline V gives CDR1 MGHRA, CDR2 YSYEKL. The CDR3 loop reads CASSRTADRANYGYTF. The CDR3 nucleotides read TGCGCCAGCAGCCGGACTGCGGACAGGGCAAACTATGGCTACACCTTC.

This clone was recorded a few times. The CDR3 region is CASSIQGQGFTGNTIYF. DNA for the CDR3: TGTGCCAGTAGTATCCAGGGGCAGGGTTTTACTGGAAACACCATATATTTT. The V gene is TRBV19, the J gene TRBJ1-3; tentatively, D is TRBD1 (6 bases). This CDR3 contains 17 residues. Trimming shortened V by 3 bases and J by 2 bases, and 17 bases separated the two germline ends. Germline values: CDR1 LNHDA, CDR2 SQIVND (reference sequence).

The chain uses TRBV3-1 (or the pseudogene TRBV3-2) and TRBJ1-3; no definite D call. The CDR3 is made up of 20 amino acids. Germline CDR1 LGHDT, CDR2 YNNKEL (reference sequence). Trimming stripped 0 bases from V and 8 bases from J, with 29 bases between. The CDR3 here is CASSQDTYPNTGRTEYTIYF. The CDR3 DNA reads TGTGCCAGCAGCCAAGATACTTACCCTAATACTGGGAGGACTGAGTACACCATATATTTT.

The rearrangement joins TRBV18 to TRBJ1-1; the D is unclear. Germline values: CDR1 KGHSH, CDR2 LQKENI. The V gene lost 0 bases and the J gene lost 7 bases, with 12 bases spanning the gap. This CDR3 comprises 14 residues. For the CDR3, the DNA is TGTGCCAGCTCACCACCGATCCAGACTAGTGAAGCTTTCTTT. It translates to CASSPPIQTSEAFF. Based on the CDR3 plus reference TRBV18 and TRBJ1-1, the full variable domain is NAGVMQNPRHLVRRRGQEARLRCSPMKGHSHVYWYRQLPEEGLKFMVYLQKENIIDESGMPKERFSAEFPKEGPSILRIQQVVRGDSAAYFCASSPPIQTSEAFFGQGTRLTVV.

This chain connects TRBV2 to TRBJ2-3, with 7 bases identical to TRBD2. The CDR3 contains 10 residues. V dropped 2 bases and J dropped 15; count of bases not matched to a gene: 2. The germline V gene encodes CDR1 SNHLY and CDR2 FYNNEI. The CDR3: CASSELAVYF. The CDR3, as DNA: TGTGCCAGCAGTGAACTAGCGGTTTATTTT.

The chain is built from TRBV2 and TRBJ1-6; D is uncertain. V was shortened by 7 bases and J by 0 bases, with 13 bases between the two germline ends. The CDR3 is 16 amino acids. The germline V gene encodes CDR1 SNHLY and CDR2 FYNNEI. CDR3 loop: CASMGPLSSYNSPLHF. The CDR3 DNA reads as TGTGCCAGCATGGGCCCCCTCAGCTCCTATAATTCACCCCTCCACTTT.

This sequence joins TRBV9 and TRBJ1-2; D remains unclear. Germline values: CDR1 SGDLS, CDR2 YYNGEE. V was cut by 4 bases and J by 3 bases, with 16 bases left in between. The CDR3 has 15 amino acids. CDR3 sequence: CASSREVRDHYGYTF. CDR3 in DNA: TGTGCCAGCAGCCGCGAGGTGAGGGATCACTATGGCTACACCTTC.

CDR3 sequence (DNA): TGTGCCAGCAGTTTGAGGGGGTTTTTAGGACAGGGGTTCTACAATGAGCAGTTCTTC. Amino acid sequence: CASSLRGFLGQGFYNEQFF. The chain joins TRBV27 to TRBJ2-1; 9 nucleotides agree with TRBD1. The CDR3 is made up of 19 amino acids. Germline-derived CDR1 and CDR2 are MNHEY and SMNVEV (reference sequence). The J segment lost 3 bases and the V segment lost 3 bases, leaving 15 bases of the junction unmatched.

The rearrangement joins TRBV5-4 to TRBJ2-1; TRBD2 matches at 8 bases. Trimming took 4 bases from V and 8 from J; bases not matched to a gene: 5. This CDR3 has 13 amino acids. Germline V gene sequence: CDR1 SGHNT, CDR2 YYREEE (reference sequence). CDR3 sequence: CASSAGGAYEQFF. In nucleotides, the CDR3 is TGTGCCAGCAGCGCCGGGGGGGCATATGAGCAGTTCTTC. Combining the CDR3 with reference TRBV5-4 and TRBJ2-1 gives the whole variable domain ETGVTQSPTHLIKTRGQQVTLRCSSQSGHNTVSWYQQALGQGPQFIFQYYREEENGRGNFPPRFSGLQFPNYSSELNVNALELDDSALYLCASSAGGAYEQFFGPGTRLTVL.

The CDR3: CASSDRDNEQFF. The CDR3 DNA sequence: TGCGCCAGCAGTGACCGGGACAATGAGCAGTTCTTC. V usage is TRBV10-1 and J usage is TRBJ2-1, with D unresolved. Between the trimmed V and J ends, which lost 3 bases and 5 bases, there was a span of 5 bases. The germline gives CDR1 WNHNN, CDR2 SYGVQD (reference sequence). CDR3 length: 12 amino acids.

This chain's CDR3 is CASSPTSGTNTGELFF. The CDR3 DNA follows: TGTGCCAGCTCACCAACTAGCGGGACGAACACCGGGGAGCTGTTTTTT. V is TRBV18 and J is TRBJ2-2; TRBD2 matches at 10 bases. Germline-derived CDR1 and CDR2 are KGHSH and LQKENI. This CDR3 is built from 16 residues. Trimming cost V 2 bases and J 0 bases; bases outside gene matches: 0.